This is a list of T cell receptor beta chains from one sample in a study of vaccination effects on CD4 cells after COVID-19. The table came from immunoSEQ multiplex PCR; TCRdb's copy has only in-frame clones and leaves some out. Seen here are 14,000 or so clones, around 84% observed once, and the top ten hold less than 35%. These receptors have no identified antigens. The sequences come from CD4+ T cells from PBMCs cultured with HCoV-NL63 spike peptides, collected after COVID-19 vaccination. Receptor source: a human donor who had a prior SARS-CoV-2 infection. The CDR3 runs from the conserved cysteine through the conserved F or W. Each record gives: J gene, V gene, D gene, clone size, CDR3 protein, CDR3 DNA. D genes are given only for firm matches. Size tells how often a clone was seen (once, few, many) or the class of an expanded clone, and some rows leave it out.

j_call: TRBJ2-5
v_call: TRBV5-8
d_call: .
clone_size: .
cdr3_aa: CASSVYSELETQYF
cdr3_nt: TGTGCCAGCAGCGTCTATAGTGAATTAGAGACCCAGTACTTC

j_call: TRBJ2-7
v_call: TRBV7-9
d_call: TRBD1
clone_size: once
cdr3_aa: CASSLSGTGVAEQYF
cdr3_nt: TGTGCCAGCAGCTTATCCGGGACAGGGGTCGCCGAGCAGTACTTC

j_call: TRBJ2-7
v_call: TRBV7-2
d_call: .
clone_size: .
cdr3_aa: CASSLELRVFKEQYF
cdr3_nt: TGTGCCAGCAGCTTAGAACTGCGGGTATTCAAAGAGCAGTACTTC

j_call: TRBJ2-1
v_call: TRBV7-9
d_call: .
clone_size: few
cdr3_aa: CASSLRSATRSYNEQFF
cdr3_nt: TGTGCCAGCAGCTTAAGATCGGCTACGCGCTCCTACAATGAGCAGTTCTTC

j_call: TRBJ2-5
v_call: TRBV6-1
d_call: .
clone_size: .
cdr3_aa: CASSEAEGATRETQYF
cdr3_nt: TGTGCCAGCAGTGAAGCGGAGGGGGCGACTCGAGAGACCCAGTACTTC

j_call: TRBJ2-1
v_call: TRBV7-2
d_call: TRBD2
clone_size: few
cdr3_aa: CASSAGTSRLNEQFF
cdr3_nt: TGTGCCAGCAGCGCCGGGACTAGCCGTCTCAATGAGCAGTTCTTC

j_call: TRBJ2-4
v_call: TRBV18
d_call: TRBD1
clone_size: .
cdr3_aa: CASSPQGAVNIQYF
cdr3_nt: TGTGCCAGCTCACCTCAGGGGGCAGTGAACATTCAGTACTTC

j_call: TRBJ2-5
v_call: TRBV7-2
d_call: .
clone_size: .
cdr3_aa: CASSRGFQETQYF
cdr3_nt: TGTGCCAGCAGCCGAGGCTTCCAAGAGACCCAGTACTTC

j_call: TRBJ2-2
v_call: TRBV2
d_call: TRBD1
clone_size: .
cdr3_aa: CAVRDREGELFF
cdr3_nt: TGTGCCGTCCGGGACAGGGAAGGGGAGCTGTTTTTT

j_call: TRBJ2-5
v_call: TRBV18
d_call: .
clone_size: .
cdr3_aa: CASSPTPLRETQYF
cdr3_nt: TGTGCCAGCTCACCGACCCCACTCCGGGAGACCCAGTACTTC

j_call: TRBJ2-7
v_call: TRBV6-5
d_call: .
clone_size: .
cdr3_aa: CASSYVGVRDEQYF
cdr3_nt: TGTGCCAGCAGTTACGTCGGGGTTCGGGACGAGCAGTACTTC

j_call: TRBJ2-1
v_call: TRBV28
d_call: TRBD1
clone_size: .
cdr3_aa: CASSHPQQGVLNEQFF
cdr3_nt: TGTGCCAGCAGTCACCCCCAACAGGGGGTCCTGAATGAGCAGTTCTTC

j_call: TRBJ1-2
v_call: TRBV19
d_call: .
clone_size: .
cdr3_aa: CASSMRQVYGYTF
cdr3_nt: TGTGCCAGTAGTATGCGACAGGTCTATGGCTACACCTTC

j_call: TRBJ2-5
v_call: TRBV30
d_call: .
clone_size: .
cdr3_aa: CAWTLTAEATQYF
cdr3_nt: TGTGCCTGGACTCTTACGGCGGAGGCGACCCAGTACTTC

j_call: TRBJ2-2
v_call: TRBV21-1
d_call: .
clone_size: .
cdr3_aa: CASSKGGFPGPGTGELFF
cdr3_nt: TGTGCCAGCAGCAAAGGAGGTTTCCCCGGACCTGGAACCGGGGAGCTGTTTTTT

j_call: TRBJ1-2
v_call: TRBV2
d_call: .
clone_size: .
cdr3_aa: CASSEGTVYGYTF
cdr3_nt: TGTGCCAGCAGTGAAGGTACAGTCTATGGCTACACCTTC

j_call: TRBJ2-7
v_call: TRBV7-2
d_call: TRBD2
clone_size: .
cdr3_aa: CASSSPLLAGGSYEQYF
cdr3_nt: TGTGCCAGCAGCTCACCCCTCCTAGCGGGCGGGTCCTACGAGCAGTACTTC

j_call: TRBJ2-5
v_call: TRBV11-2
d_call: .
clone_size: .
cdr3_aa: CASSQYRHGETQYF
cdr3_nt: TGTGCCAGCAGCCAATACCGACACGGAGAGACCCAGTACTTC

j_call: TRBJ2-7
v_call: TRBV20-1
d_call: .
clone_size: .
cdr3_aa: CSASVGSSYEQYF
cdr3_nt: TGCAGTGCTAGTGTCGGGAGTTCCTACGAGCAGTACTTC

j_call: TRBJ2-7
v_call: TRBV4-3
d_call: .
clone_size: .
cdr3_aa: CASSQVGGGSYEQYF
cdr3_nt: TGCGCCAGCAGCCAAGTAGGGGGAGGCTCCTACGAGCAGTACTTC

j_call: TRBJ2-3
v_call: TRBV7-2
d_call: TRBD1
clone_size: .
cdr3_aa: CASRTGGPVKDTQYF
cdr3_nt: TGTGCCAGCAGAACAGGGGGCCCAGTAAAAGATACGCAGTATTTT

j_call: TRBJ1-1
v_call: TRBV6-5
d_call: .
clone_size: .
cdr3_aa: CASRRQEITSTEAFF
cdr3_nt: TGTGCCAGCAGGAGACAGGAGATTACGTCCACTGAAGCTTTCTTT

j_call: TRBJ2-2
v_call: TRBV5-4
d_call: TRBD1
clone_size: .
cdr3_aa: CASSIGTGNTGELFF
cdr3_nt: TGTGCCAGCAGCATAGGGACAGGGAATACAGGGGAGCTGTTTTTT

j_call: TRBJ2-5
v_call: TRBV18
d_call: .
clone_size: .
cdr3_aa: CASSPYGGGETQYF
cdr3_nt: TGTGCCAGCTCACCCTACGGTGGGGGAGAGACCCAGTACTTC

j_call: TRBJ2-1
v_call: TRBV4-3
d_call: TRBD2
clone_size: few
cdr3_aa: CASSQDRLAGNNEQFF
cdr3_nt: TGCGCCAGCAGCCAAGATAGACTAGCGGGGAACAATGAGCAGTTCTTC

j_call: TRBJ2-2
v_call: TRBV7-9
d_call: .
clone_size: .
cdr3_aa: CASSLMSTGELFF
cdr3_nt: TGTGCCAGCAGCTTAATGAGCACCGGGGAGCTGTTTTTT

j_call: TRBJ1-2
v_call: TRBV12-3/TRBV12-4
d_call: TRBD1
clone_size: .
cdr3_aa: CASSRRQGYGYTF
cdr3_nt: TGTGCCAGCAGCCGTAGACAGGGGTACGGCTACACCTTC

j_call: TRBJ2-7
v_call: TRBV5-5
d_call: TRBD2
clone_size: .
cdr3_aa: CASSMGGIYEQYF
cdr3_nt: TGTGCCAGCAGCATGGGGGGGATTTACGAGCAGTACTTC

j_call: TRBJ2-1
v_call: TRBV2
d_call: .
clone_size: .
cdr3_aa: CASSVAHEQFF
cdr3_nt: TGTGCCAGCAGTGTCGCCCACGAGCAGTTCTTC